Listed here is a single T cell receptor (beta chain). Its antigen is undetermined. Germline assignment: CDR1 SGHVS and CDR2 FQNEAQ. The CDR3 has 12 amino acids. This sample was included in a study of CXCR3-negative and CXCR3-positive naive CD8 T cells. The overall study: Sequencing yielded approximately 130 million TRB reads, roughly 1.5 +/- 0.3 million per library. Study-level points and caveats: Naive cells with CXCR3 showed TRB CDR3s that were more hydrophobic than those in CXCR3-negative naive cells.

Researchers prepared the TRB cDNA libraries using 5' RACE with UMI labels. TCRdb reworked the 5' RACE reads into one entry per CDR3 protein, no DNA. Its table records fewer than 90,000 distinct CDR3 sequences. The study sorted every CD8+ T cell subset in triplicate at under 350,000 cells each. Naive CD8+ T cells were CD45RO-CCR7+CD27+CD95-. This chain joins TRBV7-8 and TRBJ2-3. The receptor's source is a human donor in good health. Some clones in this sample may be carry-over from other donors' samples. Sequenced: naive CXCR3- CD8+ T cells from blood. Subset noted: CD45RO-CCR7+CD27+CD95- naive CD8+ T cells lacking CXCR3 (TNR3-). CDR3 region: CASRSITDTQYF.